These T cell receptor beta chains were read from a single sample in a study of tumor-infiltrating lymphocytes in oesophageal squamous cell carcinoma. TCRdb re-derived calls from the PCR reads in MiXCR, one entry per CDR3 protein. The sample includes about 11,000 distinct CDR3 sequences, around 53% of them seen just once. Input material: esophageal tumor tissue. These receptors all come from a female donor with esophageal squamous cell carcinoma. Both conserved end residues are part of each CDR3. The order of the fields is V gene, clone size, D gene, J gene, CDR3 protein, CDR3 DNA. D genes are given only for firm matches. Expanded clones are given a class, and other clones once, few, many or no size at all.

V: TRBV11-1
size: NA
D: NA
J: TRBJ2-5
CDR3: CASSDRSNQETQYF
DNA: TGTGCCAGCAGCGACCGTTCTAACCAAGAGACCCAGTACTTC

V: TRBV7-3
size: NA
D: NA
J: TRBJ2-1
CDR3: CASSLLAGSAYNEQFF
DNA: TGTGCCAGCAGCCTTTTAGCCGGGAGTGCCTACAATGAGCAGTTCTTC

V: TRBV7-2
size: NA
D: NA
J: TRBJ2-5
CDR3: CASSSPTRSETQYF
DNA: TGTGCCAGCAGCTCCCCGACTAGATCGGAGACCCAGTACTTC

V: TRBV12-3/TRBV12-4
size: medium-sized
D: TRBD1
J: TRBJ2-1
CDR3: CASSLVGTGGPQFF
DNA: TGTGCCAGCAGTTTAGTAGGGACAGGGGGCCCGCAGTTCTTC

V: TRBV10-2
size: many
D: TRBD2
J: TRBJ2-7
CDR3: CASSESRLAGLGEQYF
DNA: TGCGCCAGCAGTGAGTCGAGGCTAGCGGGGCTGGGTGAGCAGTACTTC

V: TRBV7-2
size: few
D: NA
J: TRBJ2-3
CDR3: CASSPDYLSTDTQYF
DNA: TGTGCCAGCAGCCCAGACTACCTTAGCACAGATACGCAGTATTTT

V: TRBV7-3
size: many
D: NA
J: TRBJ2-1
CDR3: CASSLTSQGYNEQFF
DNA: TGTGCCAGCAGCTTAACGTCTCAAGGCTACAATGAGCAGTTCTTC

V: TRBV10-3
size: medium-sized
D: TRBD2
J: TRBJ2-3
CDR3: CAIRSGTSGGNTDTQYF
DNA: TGTGCCATCAGATCCGGGACTAGCGGGGGCAACACAGATACGCAGTATTTT

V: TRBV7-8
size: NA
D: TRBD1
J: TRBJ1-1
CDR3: CASSWTGGTEAFF
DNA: TGTGCCAGCAGCTGGACAGGGGGCACTGAAGCTTTCTTT

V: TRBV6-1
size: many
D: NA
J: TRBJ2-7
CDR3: CASTPTASSSYEQYF
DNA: TGTGCCAGCACCCCAACCGCCTCGAGCTCCTACGAGCAGTACTTC

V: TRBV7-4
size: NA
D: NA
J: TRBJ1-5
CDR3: CASRGDGLNQPQHF
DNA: TGTGCCAGCAGGGGGGATGGGTTGAATCAGCCCCAGCATTTT

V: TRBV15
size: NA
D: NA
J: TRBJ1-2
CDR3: CATSKGADGYTF
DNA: TGTGCCACCAGTAAAGGGGCTGATGGCTACACCTTC

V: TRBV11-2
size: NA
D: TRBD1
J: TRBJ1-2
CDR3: CASSLSDRGTSNYGYTF
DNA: TGTGCCAGCAGCTTATCGGACAGGGGAACATCTAACTATGGCTACACCTTC

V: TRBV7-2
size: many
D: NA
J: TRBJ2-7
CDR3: CASTRSRTYEQYF
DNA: TGTGCCAGCACCCGATCAAGGACCTACGAGCAGTACTTC

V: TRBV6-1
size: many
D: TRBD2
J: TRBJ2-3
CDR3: CASTRLAYTDTQYF
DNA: TGTGCCAGCACCCGACTAGCTTACACAGATACGCAGTATTTT

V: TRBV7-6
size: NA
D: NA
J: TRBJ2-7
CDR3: CASSLAAGGYEQYF
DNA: TGTGCCAGCAGCTTAGCGGCCGGGGGCTACGAGCAGTACTTC

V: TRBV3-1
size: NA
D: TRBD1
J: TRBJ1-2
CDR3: CASSHRQGAIYGYIF
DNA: TGTGCCAGCAGCCACCGACAGGGGGCGATCTATGGCTACATCTTC

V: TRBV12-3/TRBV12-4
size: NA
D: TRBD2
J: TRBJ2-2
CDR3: CASSWDSGSTGELFF
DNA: TGTGCCAGCAGTTGGGATAGCGGGAGTACCGGGGAGCTGTTTTTT

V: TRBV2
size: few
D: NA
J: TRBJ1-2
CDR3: CASSRTLSGYTF
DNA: TGTGCCAGCAGTCGTACCCTTTCTGGCTACACCTTC

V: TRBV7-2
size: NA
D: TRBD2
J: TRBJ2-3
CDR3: CASSLWASGSSDTQYF
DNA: TGTGCCAGCAGCTTATGGGCTAGCGGGAGTTCAGATACGCAGTATTTT

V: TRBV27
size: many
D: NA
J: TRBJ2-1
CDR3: CASSLKWNREQFF
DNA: TGTGCCAGCAGTTTAAAATGGAATCGTGAGCAGTTCTTC

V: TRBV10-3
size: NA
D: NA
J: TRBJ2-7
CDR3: CAISLGGAYEQYF
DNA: TGTGCCATCAGTTTGGGTGGGGCCTACGAGCAGTACTTC

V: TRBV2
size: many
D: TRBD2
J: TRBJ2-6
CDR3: CASSEGLAGGGANVLTF
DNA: TGTGCCAGCAGTGAGGGACTAGCGGGGGGCGGGGCCAACGTCCTGACTTTC

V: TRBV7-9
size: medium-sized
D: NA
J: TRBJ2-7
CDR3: CASSSDREVSYEQYF
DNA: TGTGCCAGCAGTTCCGACAGGGAGGTCTCCTACGAGCAGTACTTC

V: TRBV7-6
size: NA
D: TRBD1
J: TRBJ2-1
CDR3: CASSLVSGQGPYNEQFF
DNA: TGTGCCAGCAGCTTAGTTTCGGGACAGGGACCCTACAATGAGCAGTTCTTC

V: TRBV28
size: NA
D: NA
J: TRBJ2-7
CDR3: CASRLGEQYF
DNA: TGTGCCAGCAGACTAGGCGAGCAGTACTTC

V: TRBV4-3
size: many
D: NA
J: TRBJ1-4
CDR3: CASSQKQLLGANEKLFF
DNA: TGCGCCAGCAGCCAAAAACAGCTTCTGGGAGCTAATGAAAAACTGTTTTTT

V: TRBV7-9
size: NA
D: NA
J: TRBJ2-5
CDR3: CASSLAGGGETQYF
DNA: TGTGCCAGCAGCTTAGCGGGAGGGGGAGAGACCCAGTACTTC

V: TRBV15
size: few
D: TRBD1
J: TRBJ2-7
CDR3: CATAPSDRAHEQYF
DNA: TGTGCCACCGCACCTTCGGACAGGGCCCACGAGCAGTACTTC

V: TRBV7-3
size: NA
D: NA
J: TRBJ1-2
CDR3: CASSLRPGPHNYGYTF
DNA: TGTGCCAGCAGCCTCCGCCCGGGACCTCACAACTATGGCTACACCTTC

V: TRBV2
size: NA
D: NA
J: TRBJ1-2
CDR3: CASSESRLGGYGYTF
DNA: TGTGCCAGCAGTGAATCCAGGTTGGGCGGCTATGGCTACACCTTC

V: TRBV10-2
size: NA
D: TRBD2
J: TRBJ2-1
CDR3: CASTTSGNRYNEQFF
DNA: TGCGCCAGCACTACAAGCGGGAATCGGTACAATGAGCAGTTCTTC

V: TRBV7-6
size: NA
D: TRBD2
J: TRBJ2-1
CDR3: CASSLAGFNEQFF
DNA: TGTGCTAGCAGCTTAGCGGGGTTCAATGAGCAGTTCTTC

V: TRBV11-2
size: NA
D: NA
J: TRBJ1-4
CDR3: CASSGRIGEKLFF
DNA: TGTGCCAGCAGCGGAAGGATCGGTGAAAAACTGTTTTTT

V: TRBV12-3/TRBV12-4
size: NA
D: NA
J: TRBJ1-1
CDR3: CASSFKSFVAFF
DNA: TGTGCCAGCAGTTTTAAGTCCTTTGTTGCTTTCTTT

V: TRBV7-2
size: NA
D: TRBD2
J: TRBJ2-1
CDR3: CASRSPGLAGDNEQFF
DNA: TGTGCCAGCAGGTCACCGGGACTAGCGGGAGACAATGAGCAGTTCTTC

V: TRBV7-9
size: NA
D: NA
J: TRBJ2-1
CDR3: CASSLGGTSNEQFF
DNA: TGTGCCAGCAGCTTAGGGGGGACTTCCAATGAGCAGTTCTTC

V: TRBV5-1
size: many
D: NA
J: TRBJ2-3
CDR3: CASSRGTVTDTQYF
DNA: TGCGCCAGCAGCCGCGGCACAGTCACAGATACGCAGTATTTT

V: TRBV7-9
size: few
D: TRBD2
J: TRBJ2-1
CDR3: CASSLGTSGRLFYNEQFF
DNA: TGTGCCAGCAGCTTAGGGACTAGCGGAAGACTCTTCTACAATGAGCAGTTCTTC

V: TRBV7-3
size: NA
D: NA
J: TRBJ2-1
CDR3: CASSSDAFYNEQFF
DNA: TGTGCCAGCAGCTCAGATGCCTTCTACAATGAGCAGTTCTTC

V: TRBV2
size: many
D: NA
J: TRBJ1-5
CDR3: CASRRDSNQPQHF
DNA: TGTGCCAGCAGGAGGGACAGCAATCAGCCCCAGCATTTT

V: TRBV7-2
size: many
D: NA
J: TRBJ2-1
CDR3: CASGPRSGFF
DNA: TGTGCCAGCGGACCGAGAAGCGGGTTCTTC

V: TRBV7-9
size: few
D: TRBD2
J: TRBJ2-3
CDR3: CASSFGLAPTDTQYF
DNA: TGTGCCAGCAGCTTCGGACTAGCTCCCACAGATACGCAGTATTTT

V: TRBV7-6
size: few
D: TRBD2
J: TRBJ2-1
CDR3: CASSRTSGESNEQFF
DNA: TGTGCCAGCAGCCGGACTAGCGGGGAGAGTAATGAGCAGTTCTTC

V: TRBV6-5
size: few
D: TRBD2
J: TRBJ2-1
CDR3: CASSYPRGVSGEGSEQFF
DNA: TGTGCCAGCAGTTACCCCAGAGGGGTGAGCGGGGAGGGTTCTGAGCAGTTCTTC

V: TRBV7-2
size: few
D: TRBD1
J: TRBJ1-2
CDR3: CASSPQGASNYGYTF
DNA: TGTGCCAGCAGCCCGCAGGGGGCGAGTAACTATGGCTACACCTTC

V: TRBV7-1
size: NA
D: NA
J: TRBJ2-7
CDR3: CASSLPGHLTYEQYF
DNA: TGTGCCAGCAGCTTACCGGGACACCTAACCTACGAGCAGTACTTC

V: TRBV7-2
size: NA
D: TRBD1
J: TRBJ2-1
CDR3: CASSYDRGPYNEQFF
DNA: TGTGCCAGCAGCTATGACAGGGGGCCCTACAATGAGCAGTTCTTC

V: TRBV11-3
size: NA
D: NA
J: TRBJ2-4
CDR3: CASSQEGNEQYF
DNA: TGTGCCAGCAGCCAAGAAGGCAATGAGCAGTACTTC

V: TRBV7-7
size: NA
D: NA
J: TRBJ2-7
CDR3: CASSLSLGETGCDEQYF
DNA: TGTGCTAGCAGCTTATCCCTAGGTGAGACAGGTTGTGATGAGCAGTACTTC

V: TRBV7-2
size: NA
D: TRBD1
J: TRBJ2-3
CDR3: CASSLAGQGSQYF
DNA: TGTGCCAGCAGCTTAGCAGGACAGGGATCGCAGTATTTT

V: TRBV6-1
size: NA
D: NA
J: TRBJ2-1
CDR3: CASCLNPGTEQFF
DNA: TGTGCCAGCTGTCTGAACCCCGGGACGGAGCAGTTCTTC

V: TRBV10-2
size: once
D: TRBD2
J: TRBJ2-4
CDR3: CASSESGGGAIQYF
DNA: TGCGCCAGCAGTGAGTCTGGGGGAGGGGCCATTCAGTACTTC

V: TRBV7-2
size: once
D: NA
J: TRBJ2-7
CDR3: CASSLGGTHLPSYEQYF
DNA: TGTGCCAGCAGCTTAGGTGGGACCCACCTACCCAGCTACGAGCAGTACTTC

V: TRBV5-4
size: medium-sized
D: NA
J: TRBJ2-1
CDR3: CASSSWGVYYNEQFF
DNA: TGTGCCAGCAGCTCATGGGGGGTCTACTACAATGAGCAGTTCTTC

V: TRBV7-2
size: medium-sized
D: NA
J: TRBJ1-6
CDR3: CASSLGESYNSPLHF
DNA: TGTGCCAGCAGCTTAGGGGAAAGCTATAATTCACCCCTCCACTTT

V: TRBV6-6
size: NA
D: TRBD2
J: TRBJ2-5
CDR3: CASSYSRAGPQETQYF
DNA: TGTGCCAGCAGTTACTCGAGAGCGGGGCCGCAAGAGACCCAGTACTTC

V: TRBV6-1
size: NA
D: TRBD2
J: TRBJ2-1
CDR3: CASSVTSGSGNEQFF
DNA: TGTGCCAGCAGCGTGACTAGCGGGAGTGGAAATGAGCAGTTCTTC

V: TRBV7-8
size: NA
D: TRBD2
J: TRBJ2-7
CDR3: CASSMRGGGSYEQYF
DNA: TGTGCCAGCAGCATGCGAGGCGGGGGGTCCTACGAGCAGTACTTC

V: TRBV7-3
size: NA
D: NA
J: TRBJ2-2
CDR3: CASSLMPALNTGELFF
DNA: TGTGCCAGCAGCTTAATGCCAGCACTGAACACCGGGGAGCTGTTTTTT